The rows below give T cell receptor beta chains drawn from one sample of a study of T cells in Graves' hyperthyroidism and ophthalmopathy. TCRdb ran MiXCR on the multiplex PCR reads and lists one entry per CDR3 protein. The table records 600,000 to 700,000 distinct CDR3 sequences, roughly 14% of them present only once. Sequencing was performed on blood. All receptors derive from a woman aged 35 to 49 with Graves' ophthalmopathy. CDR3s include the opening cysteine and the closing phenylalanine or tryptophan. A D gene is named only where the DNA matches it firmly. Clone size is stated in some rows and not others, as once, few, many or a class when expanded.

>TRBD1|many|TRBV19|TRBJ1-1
TGTGCCAGTAGTAGACAGGGGGACCCGGGCACTGAAGCTTTCTTT
CASSRQGDPGTEAFF
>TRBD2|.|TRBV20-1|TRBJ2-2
TGCAGTGCTAGCCCCGGGGGGACCGGGGAGCTGTTTTTT
CSASPGGTGELFF
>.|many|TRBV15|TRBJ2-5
TGTGCCACCAGCAGAGGGACAGCCCAAGAGACCCAGTACTTC
CATSRGTAQETQYF
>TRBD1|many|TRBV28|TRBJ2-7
TGTGCCAGCAGATCGACAGGGGGCGCCCGGTACGAGCAGTACTTC
CASRSTGGARYEQYF
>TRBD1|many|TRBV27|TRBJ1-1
TGTGCCAGCAGGATTTGGACAGGAAACACTGAAGCTTTCTTT
CASRIWTGNTEAFF
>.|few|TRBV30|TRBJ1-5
TGTGCCTGGTCGGAGGGCAGGGCCGACCAGCCCCAGCATTTT
CAWSEGRADQPQHF
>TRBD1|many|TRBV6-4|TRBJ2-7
TGTGCCAGCAGGACCTTGAGACAGGGGGAAATTCCCTACGAGCAGTACTTC
CASRTLRQGEIPYEQYF
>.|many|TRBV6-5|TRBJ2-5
TGTGCCAGCAGTTACCGGAGAGAGACCCAGTACTTC
CASSYRRETQYF
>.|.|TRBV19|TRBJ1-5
TGTGCCAGTAGTAGGGGGGACAATCAGCCCCAGCATTTT
CASSRGDNQPQHF
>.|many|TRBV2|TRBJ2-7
TGTGCCAGCCAGGACTCCCCGTCCTACGAGCAGTACTTC
CASQDSPSYEQYF
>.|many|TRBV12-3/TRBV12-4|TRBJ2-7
TGTGCCAGCAGTTCGACACACTCCTACGAGCAGTACTTC
CASSSTHSYEQYF
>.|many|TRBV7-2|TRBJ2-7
TGTGCCAGCAGCTTTTCGAAAGGACTCTACGAGCAGTACTTC
CASSFSKGLYEQYF
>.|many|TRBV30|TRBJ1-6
TGTGCCTGGAGTGTGACCACCTCCTATAATTCACCCCTCCACTTT
CAWSVTTSYNSPLHF
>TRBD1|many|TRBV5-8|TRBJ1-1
TGTGCCGGCAAGGGGACAGGGTCGGTAATACCCGACGAGGAAGCTTTCTTT
CAGKGTGSVIPDEEAFF
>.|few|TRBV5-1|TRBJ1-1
TGCGCCAGCAGCTCGCCACAGGGCTGGGGGAACACTGAAGCTTTCTTT
CASSSPQGWGNTEAFF
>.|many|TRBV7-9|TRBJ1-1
TGTGCCAGCACGGCTGGGGGTTTGGGCACTGAAGCTTTCTTT
CASTAGGLGTEAFF
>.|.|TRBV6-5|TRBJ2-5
TGTGCCAGCAGAGATAGACGAGAGACCCAGTACTTC
CASRDRRETQYF
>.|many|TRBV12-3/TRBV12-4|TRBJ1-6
TGTGCCAGCAGTTTCACTAACGGGGGGGACGTTGGTTCACCCCTCCACTTT
CASSFTNGGDVGSPLHF
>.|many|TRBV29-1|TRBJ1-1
TGCAGCGTCCCTCGGCCTCCTTGGAACACTGAAGCTTTCTTT
CSVPRPPWNTEAFF
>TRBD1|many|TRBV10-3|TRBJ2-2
TGTGCCACAGGCTCGCCGGGACAGGGAACCGCCGGGGAGCTGTTTTTT
CATGSPGQGTAGELFF
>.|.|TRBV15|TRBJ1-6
TGTGCCACCAGCAGAGCGGCCGATAATTCACCCCTCCACTTT
CATSRAADNSPLHF
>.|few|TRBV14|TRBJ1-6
TGTGCCAGCAGCCAAGGGACAGTGCCTTCCAATTCACCCCTCCACTTT
CASSQGTVPSNSPLHF
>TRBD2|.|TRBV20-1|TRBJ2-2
TGCAGTGCTAGAGTGAGCGGGAGGGCCACCACCGGGGAGCTGTTTTTT
CSARVSGRATTGELFF
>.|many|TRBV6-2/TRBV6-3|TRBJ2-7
TGTGCCAGCAGTTACGTTCTGGGATACGAGCAGTACTTC
CASSYVLGYEQYF
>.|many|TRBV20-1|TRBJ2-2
TGCAGTGCTCCCGGGATTGGAGGGGGGACCGGGGAGCTGTTTTTT
CSAPGIGGGTGELFF
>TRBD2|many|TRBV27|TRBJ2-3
TGTGCCAGCAGTACCTCGACTAGCGGGTGGGGAGATACGCAGTATTTT
CASSTSTSGWGDTQYF
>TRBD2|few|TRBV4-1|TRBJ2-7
TGCGCCAGCAGCCCGGCTAGCGGGAAAGAGCAGTACTTC
CASSPASGKEQYF
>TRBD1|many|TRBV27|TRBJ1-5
TGTGCCAGCAGTTCGGACAGGGGGCGCCTTCAGCCCCAGCATTTT
CASSSDRGRLQPQHF
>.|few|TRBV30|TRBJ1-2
TGTGCCTGGAGTGAGGGCAGGGGTCTGGGTGGCTACACCTTC
CAWSEGRGLGGYTF
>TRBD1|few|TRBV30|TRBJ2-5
TGTGCCTGGACCCTCGACAGGGGCGTTATTGAGACCCAGTACTTC
CAWTLDRGVIETQYF
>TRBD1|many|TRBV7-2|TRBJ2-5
TGTGCCAGCAGCAACCGCCAGGGGACAGGGGGCCGAGAGACCCAGTACTTC
CASSNRQGTGGRETQYF
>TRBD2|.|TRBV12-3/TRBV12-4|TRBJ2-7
TGTGCCAGCAGTTTCGCGGGAGGGCCAAACGAGCAGTACTTC
CASSFAGGPNEQYF
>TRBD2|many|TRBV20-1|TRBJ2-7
TGCAGTGCCGAGAGGACTAGCGGGTACGAGCAGTACTTC
CSAERTSGYEQYF
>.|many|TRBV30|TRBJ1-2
TGTGCCTGGAGTTTTCAAAGGGGGGATGGCTACACCTTC
CAWSFQRGDGYTF
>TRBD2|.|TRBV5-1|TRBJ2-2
TGCGCCAGCAGCTTACCGGGACTAGCGGTAAACACCGGGGAGCTGTTTTTT
CASSLPGLAVNTGELFF
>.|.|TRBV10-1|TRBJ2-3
TGCGCCAGCAGTGAGTCGACTCGGCGCGTCACTAGCACAGATACGCAGTATTTT
CASSESTRRVTSTDTQYF
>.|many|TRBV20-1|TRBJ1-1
TGCAGTGCAGAGGCGCTAGGTGGCACTGAAGCTTTCTTT
CSAEALGGTEAFF
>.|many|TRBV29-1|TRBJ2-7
TGCAGCGTGGAAGACGGGAGCTACGAGCAGTACTTC
CSVEDGSYEQYF
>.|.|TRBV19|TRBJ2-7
TGTGCCAGTAGTCCAACAACCCTCCAGGACGGAGGCCCCACGCAGTACTTC
CASSPTTLQDGGPTQYF
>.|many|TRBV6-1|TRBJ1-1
TGTGCCAGCAGTGGGTGGAACACTGAAGCTTTCTTT
CASSGWNTEAFF
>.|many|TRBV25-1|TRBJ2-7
TGTGCCAGCAGTGCTTCACATAATACCTACGAGCAGTACTTC
CASSASHNTYEQYF
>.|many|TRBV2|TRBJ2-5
TGTGCCAGCAGTGAGAAAAGACAGTGGGGCCAAGAGACCCAGTACTTC
CASSEKRQWGQETQYF
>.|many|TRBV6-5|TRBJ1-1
TGTGCCAGCAGTTCCCCGCAGGGAAGCGGACTAACTGAAGCTTTCTTT
CASSSPQGSGLTEAFF
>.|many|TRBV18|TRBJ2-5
TGTGCCAGCTCACTACGTGTCAGGGCAGAGACCCAGTACTTC
CASSLRVRAETQYF
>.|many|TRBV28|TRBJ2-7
TGTGCCAGCAGTACCGGACAGAACTCCTACGAGCAGTACTTC
CASSTGQNSYEQYF
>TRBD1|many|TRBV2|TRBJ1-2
TGTGCCAGCGTGTTGCAGACAGGGTTTTACACCTTC
CASVLQTGFYTF
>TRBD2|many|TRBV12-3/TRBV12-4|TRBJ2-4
TGTGCCAGCAGCTCTAGCGGGAGTAGCATTCAGTACTTC
CASSSSGSSIQYF
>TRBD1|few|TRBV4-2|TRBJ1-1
TGTGCCAGCAGCAAAGGTACAGGGGTGAACACTGAAGCTTTCTTT
CASSKGTGVNTEAFF
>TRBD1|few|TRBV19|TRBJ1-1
TGTGCCAGTAGTATTTACGGACAGGGAAATGAAGCTTTCTTT
CASSIYGQGNEAFF
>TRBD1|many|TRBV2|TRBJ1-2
TGTGCCAGCAGTGCGGGACAGGCTTTGAGCTACACCTTC
CASSAGQALSYTF
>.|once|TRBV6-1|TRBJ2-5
TGTGCCAGCAGTACAAGGGGCCCGTACCAAGAGACCCAGTACTTC
CASSTRGPYQETQYF
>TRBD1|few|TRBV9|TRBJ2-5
TGTGCCAGCAGCGTAGCGGGACAGGGATACGAGACCCAGTACTTC
CASSVAGQGYETQYF